This TCR beta chain was sequenced during a study of T cell repertoires in cytomegalovirus infection. Study observations and caveats: Ex vivo responses were dominated by HLA-C-restricted CMV-specific TCR beta clonotypes.

With regard to this clonotype: As yet, its antigen is unknown.

The CDR3 sequence is 16 residues long. CDR1 is SGHTA, CDR2 FQGTGA, per germline. Trimming pared 4 bases from V and 2 bases from J, leaving 18 bases between. TCRdb re-called the reads through MiXCR, storing one row per CDR3 protein. Among about 260,000 distinct CDR3 sequences listed, about 13% were seen once. The receptor was derived from a human donor in good health (CMV status not recorded). Some clones in this sample may be carry-over from other donors' samples. The chain employs TRBV7-3 and TRBJ2-7; D possibly corresponds to TRBD2 (6 bases). The sample taken for sequencing was PBMCs. As DNA, the CDR3 is TGTGCCAGCAGCTCAAATAGCGGAAACCCCCCCTACGAGCAGTACTTC. Residues: CASSSNSGNPPYEQYF.